This passage covers 20 T cell receptor beta chains from one sample sequenced in a study of blood T cell repertoires in COVID-19 (dated by TCRdb to between 2020 and 2021). The library was generated by the immunoSEQ multiplex PCR assay. In TCRdb, the immuneACCESS table is reduced to in-frame sequences with V and J assigned. These tables do not hold every clone; where another copy was compared, an unresolved V gene accounts for under half, and the others remain unexplained. The sample includes around 130,000 clones, with approximately 88% observed a single time. The ten biggest clones cover about 11% of the sample. Sequencing was performed on peripheral blood. These receptors were obtained from a man aged 55 to 69 with active or convalescent COVID-19.

The chain carries TRBV5-1 and TRBJ1-1; the D is unclear. The CDR3 consists of 17 residues. The V end was cut by 6 bases, the J end by 5 bases, with 26 bases between. Germline assignment: CDR1 SGHRS and CDR2 YFSETQ. CDR3 sequence (DNA): TGCGCCAGCAATGAGGGCAGGACCGATTTTGGATGGACTGAAGCTTTCTTT. This gives the protein CASNEGRTDFGWTEAFF. Full variable domain (outside the CDR3, taken from reference TRBV5-1 and TRBJ1-1): KAGVTQTPRYLIKTRGQQVTLSCSPISGHRSVSWYQQTPGQGLQFLFEYFSETQRNKGNFPGRFSGRQFSNSRSEMNVSTLELGDSALYLCASNEGRTDFGWTEAFFGQGTRLTVV.

This clone has more than one count but fewer than ten. The V call is TRBV19, the J call TRBJ1-5; TRBD1 aligns across 9 bases. This CDR3 has 15 amino acids. Germline V gene lookup returns CDR1 LNHDA and CDR2 SQIVND (reference sequence). V shed 7 bases, J shed 5 bases, and the junction held 9 bases outside the gene matches. The CDR3 here is CASNPWDRAYQPQHF. In DNA form, the CDR3 reads TGTGCCAGTAACCCGTGGGACAGGGCTTATCAGCCCCAGCATTTT.

In DNA, the CDR3 is TGCGCCAGCAGCTTGTGGCCGGACATGAACACTGAAGCTTTCTTT. Encoded protein: CASSLWPDMNTEAFF. This chain uses TRBV5-1 with TRBJ1-1; a possible D gene is TRBD1 (5 bases). Trimming took 1 base from V and 0 from J, leaving 10 bases between them. CDR3 length: 15 residues. Germline CDR1 reads SGHRS; CDR2 reads YFSETQ. Drawing the rest from reference TRBV5-1 and TRBJ1-1, the complete variable domain is KAGVTQTPRYLIKTRGQQVTLSCSPISGHRSVSWYQQTPGQGLQFLFEYFSETQRNKGNFPGRFSGRQFSNSRSEMNVSTLELGDSALYLCASSLWPDMNTEAFFGQGTRLTVV.

V is TRBV7-8 and J is TRBJ1-2; 8 bases are shared with TRBD1. Germline CDR1 is SGHVS and CDR2 is FQNEAQ. The CDR3 runs to 14 residues. V lost 5 bases, J lost 3 bases, and 5 bases stayed unmatched. CDR3 residues: CASSKPGQDYGYTF. CDR3 sequence (DNA): TGTGCCAGCAGCAAACCGGGACAGGACTATGGCTACACCTTC.

This rearrangement joins TRBV28 to TRBJ2-7, with 8 bases fitting TRBD1. V was pared by 4 bases and J by 0 bases, with 5 bases of the junction left unmatched. Per the germline V gene, CDR1 is MDHEN and CDR2 is SYDVKM. The CDR3 totals 15 residues. This chain's CDR3 is CASSSGGQASYEQYF. CDR3 in DNA: TGTGCCAGCAGTTCCGGGGGACAGGCCTCCTACGAGCAGTACTTC.

This chain connects TRBV24-1 to TRBJ2-4, with D hard to call. CDR1 is KGHDR, CDR2 SFDVKD, per germline. This CDR3 is built from 13 residues. V lost 4 bases, J lost 15 bases, and 18 bases lay in between. The CDR3 region is CATSDRPGVSWYF. CDR3 sequence (DNA): TGTGCCACCAGTGACCGCCCCGGTGTAAGTTGGTACTTC.

This clone was counted once. The V call is TRBV4-3, the J call TRBJ1-6; a weak D match, TRBD1 (5 bases). Germline V gene data show CDR1 as LGHNA and CDR2 as YSLEER. Trimming pared 1 base from V and 5 bases from J, leaving 12 bases between. The CDR3 covers 16 residues. This chain's CDR3 is CASSQGSTVNNSPLHF. For the CDR3, the DNA is TGCGCCAGCAGCCAAGGTTCGACAGTCAATAATTCACCCCTCCACTTT.

The chain couples TRBV23-1 to TRBJ2-7; tentatively, D is TRBD1 (5 bases). TRBV23-1 is an open reading frame, and its role is uncertain. The germline V and J ends were trimmed by 0 bases and 0 bases, with 12 bases remaining between them. The CDR3 runs 16 residues. The CDR3, as DNA: TGCGCCAGCAGTCAATCCCCACAGGAAATCTCCTACGAGCAGTACTTC. Its protein product is CASSQSPQEISYEQYF.

CDR3: CASSPEGGLAEVRRQYF. Here the CDR3 DNA reads TGTGCCAGCAGTCCCGAAGGGGGACTAGCGGAGGTTAGGAGGCAGTACTTC. V is TRBV27 and J is TRBJ2-7; 11 nucleotides match TRBD2. Germline lookup yields CDR1 MNHEY and CDR2 SMNVEV (reference sequence). Losses at the gene ends were 5 bases for V and 9 bases for J; bases not matched to a gene: 18. CDR3 length: 17 amino acids.

The chain combines TRBV2 with TRBJ1-5, with 9 bases matching TRBD1. This CDR3 region has 14 residues. Germline V lookup: CDR1 SNHLY, CDR2 FYNNEI. The V segment lost 6 bases and the J segment 5 bases; nucleotides outside the gene matches: 5. Here the CDR3 reads CASSADRGYQPQHF. The CDR3 nucleotides read TGTGCCAGCAGCGCCGACAGGGGGTATCAGCCCCAGCATTTT.

The chain joins TRBV19 to TRBJ1-1; tentatively, D is TRBD1 (5 bases). This CDR3 is built from 14 residues. Germline CDR1 reads LNHDA; CDR2 reads SQIVND (reference sequence). Trimming shortened V by 7 bases and J by 1 base, and 13 bases separated the two germline ends. The CDR3 DNA reads TGTGCCAGTAAGGGAATGACAGAGAACACTGAAGCTTTCTTT. It encodes CASKGMTENTEAFF.

The gene calls are TRBV28 and TRBJ1-3, with D perhaps TRBD1 (6 bases). V dropped 11 bases and J dropped 0 bases, with 17 bases sitting between them. Germline CDR1 MDHEN, CDR2 SYDVKM. CDR3 length: 15 residues. The CDR3 nucleotides read TGTGCCGTCAGGGGCGGAGGTCTCTCTGGAAACACCATATATTTT. The encoded protein is CAVRGGGLSGNTIYF.

The chain is built from TRBV7-9 and TRBJ2-5, with TRBD2 identical over 7 bases. J gave up 5 bases and V 4 bases, and 10 bases lay outside the gene matches. The CDR3 is 15 amino acids. Germline-derived CDR1 and CDR2 are SEHNR and FQNEAQ (reference sequence). The DNA of the CDR3 is TGTGCCAGCAGCTGGGGACCCCGGGGGGACGAGACCCAGTACTTC. Translated: CASSWGPRGDETQYF.

The gene calls are TRBV28 and TRBJ1-4; the D gene is possibly TRBD1 (5 bases). The CDR3 runs to 16 residues. Germline CDR1 and CDR2: MDHEN and SYDVKM. V was shortened by 4 bases and J by 3 bases, with 15 bases between the two germline ends. The CDR3 here is CASSWPGSPSNEKLFF. The CDR3 DNA reads as TGTGCCAGCAGTTGGCCAGGGTCGCCGTCTAATGAAAAACTGTTTTTT.

This clone has a single count. The CDR3 nucleotides read TGTGCCAGCAGTTTACTCCGGGTTAGCTATGGCTACACCTTC. The encoded protein is CASSLLRVSYGYTF. This chain uses TRBV28 with TRBJ1-2, with unresolved D. This CDR3 is 14 amino acids long. The germline V gene encodes CDR1 MDHEN and CDR2 SYDVKM. V was trimmed by 2 bases and J by 4 bases, leaving 11 bases between them.

The chain recombines TRBV7-9 with TRBJ1-1, with D possibly being TRBD1 (5 bases). V gave up 6 bases and J gave up 1 base, with 12 bases separating them. The CDR3 is 14 amino acids. CDR1 is SEHNR and CDR2 is FQNEAQ in the germline V gene (reference sequence). The CDR3 here is CASRVGPANTEAFF. The CDR3 DNA reads as TGTGCCAGCAGGGTGGGGCCGGCGAACACTGAAGCTTTCTTT.

The chain joins TRBV11-2 to TRBJ2-7; 14 positions match TRBD2. The CDR3 is 18 residues long. After removal of 2 bases from V and 4 bases from J, the junction contained 10 bases not matched to a gene. Germline CDR1 SGHAT, CDR2 FQNNGV. CDR3 residues: CASSLPTSGRAWSYEQYF. The CDR3 region has the DNA TGTGCCAGCAGCTTACCGACTAGCGGGAGGGCCTGGTCGTACGAGCAGTACTTC.

Regarding this clone: Distinct nucleotide sequences in the sample also encode this CDR3. This chain links TRBV28 with TRBJ2-6; tentative D call: TRBD1 (5 bases). Looked up from germline, CDR1 is MDHEN and CDR2 is SYDVKM. The CDR3 length is 15 residues. V was shortened by 1 base and J by 1 base, with 5 bases between the two germline ends. The CDR3 bases are TGTGCCAGCAGTTTATCAGGGTCTGGGGCCAACGTCCTGACTTTC. It specifies CASSLSGSGANVLTF.

The V call is TRBV6-5, the J call TRBJ2-5, with 7 bases matching TRBD2. CDR3 length equals 12 residues. Looked up from germline, CDR1 is MNHEY and CDR2 is SVGAGI. V lost 11 bases, J lost 3 bases, and 6 bases stayed unmatched. The CDR3 bases are TGTGCCCAGCGCGGGGGAAAAGAGACCCAGTACTTC. Translation: CAQRGGKETQYF.

Of note for this clone: Relative to the germline gene, one junction end is altered; a read error may explain this. The chain employs TRBV18 and TRBJ1-2; TRBD1 might be the D (6 bases). The CDR3 totals 14 residues. Germline V gene data show CDR1 as KGHSH and CDR2 as LQKENI. DNA for the CDR3: TGTGCCACCTCAGGGGCCGATTCCAACTATGGCTACACCTTC. Its translation: CATSGADSNYGYTF.